The next 32 T cell receptor beta chains were all read from a single sample in a study of cytomegalovirus exposure and HLA in healthy donors. It was with 60 Vbeta and 13 Jbeta primers that the PCR ran. The protocol was immunoSEQ multiplex PCR, while the TCRdb copy is restricted to in-frame clones and leaves out a portion. The sample shows around 150,000 clones, over 65% of them seen only once. The sequencing sample was made of PBMCs. These receptors were taken from a man between 18 and 35 years old in good health and CMV-seropositive.

This chain uses TRBV14 with TRBJ1-2; D is perhaps TRBD1 (6 bases). V lost 0 bases, J lost 7 bases, and 12 bases lay in between. Germline V gene sequence: CDR1 SGHDN, CDR2 FVKESK. The CDR3 covers 14 residues. The CDR3: CASSQEGARGGYTF. The CDR3 bases are TGTGCCAGCAGCCAAGAAGGGGCCAGGGGTGGCTACACCTTC. Filled out from reference TRBV14 and TRBJ1-2, the complete variable domain reads EAGVTQFPSHSVIEKGQTVTLRCDPISGHDNLYWYRRVMGKEIKFLLHFVKESKQDESGMPNNRFLAERTGGTYSTLKVQPAELEDSGVYFCASSQEGARGGYTFGSGTRLTVV.

The chain links TRBV5-1 to TRBJ2-1; 10 nucleotides line up with TRBD2. CDR3 length equals 17 residues. Unmatched junction bases numbered 12, after V lost 4 bases and J lost 5 bases. Germline CDR1 and CDR2: SGHRS and YFSETQ. The CDR3 loop is CASSESSSGRGDNEQFF. The CDR3 DNA sequence: TGCGCCAGCAGCGAGTCCTCGAGCGGGAGGGGAGACAATGAGCAGTTCTTC.

The chain joins TRBV5-1 to TRBJ2-3, with 9 bases matching TRBD2. CDR1 and CDR2 from the germline V gene are SGHRS and YFSETQ. The CDR3 sequence is 16 residues long. The trim removed 4 bases at V and 7 bases at J, leaving 13 bases unmatched. The CDR3 coding sequence is TGCGCCAGCAGCCAGGATCCGGGACTAGCATCAAATACGCAGTATTTT. Amino acids: CASSQDPGLASNTQYF.

This chain connects TRBV7-9 to TRBJ1-4, with 7 positions matching TRBD1. The CDR3 sequence is 16 residues long. The ends lost 5 bases at V and 5 bases at J; junction bases unmatched: 11. Germline V gene data show CDR1 as SEHNR and CDR2 as FQNEAQ (reference sequence). For the CDR3, the DNA is TGTGCCAGCAGCCAGAGACAGGGCGCAGCGAATGAAAAACTGTTTTTT. Translation gives CASSQRQGAANEKLFF. The whole variable domain, remainder taken from reference TRBV7-9 and TRBJ1-4, is DTGVSQNPRHKITKRGQNVTFRCDPISEHNRLYWYRQTLGQGPEFLTYFQNEAQLEKSRLLSDRFSAERPKGSFSTLEIQRTEQGDSAMYLCASSQRQGAANEKLFFGSGTQLSVL.

This clone was counted a few times. The V and J genes are TRBV4-1 and TRBJ1-3; D call uncertain. Germline V gene lookup returns CDR1 MGHRA and CDR2 YSYEKL. This CDR3 contains 15 residues. V was cut by 4 bases and J by 0 bases, with 10 bases left in between. The chain's CDR3 is CASSPHSSSGNTIYF. As DNA, the CDR3 is TGCGCCAGCAGCCCCCACTCGAGCTCTGGAAACACCATATATTTT.

The V call is TRBV12-5, the J call TRBJ1-5; a weak D match, TRBD1 (5 bases). This CDR3 is built from 15 residues. V lost 1 base to trimming and J lost 1 base, with 8 bases between them. CDR1 and CDR2 from the germline V gene are LGHNT and FRNRAP. CDR3 amino acids: CASGLGTQSNQPQHF. CDR3 in DNA: TGTGCTAGTGGTTTGGGGACACAAAGCAATCAGCCCCAGCATTTT.

This clone was seen only a few times. This chain links TRBV6-1 with TRBJ2-2; D might be TRBD2 (6 bases). Trimming removed 7 bases at V and 0 bases at J, with 9 bases between. Looked up from germline, CDR1 is MNHNS and CDR2 is SASEGT. The CDR3 extends over 14 amino acids. CDR3 in DNA: TGTGCCAGCACCCCGGGAGCGAACACCGGGGAGCTGTTTTTT. Its translation: CASTPGANTGELFF.

V usage is TRBV19 and J usage is TRBJ2-1; the match to TRBD1 covers 7 bases. Trimming at V came to 3 bases and at J to 6 bases, leaving 5 bases not matched to a gene. Germline CDR1 and CDR2: LNHDA and SQIVND (reference sequence). This CDR3 is 14 amino acids long. CDR3 protein: CASSITGAANEQFF. The DNA of the CDR3 is TGTGCCAGTAGTATCACAGGGGCGGCCAATGAGCAGTTCTTC.

This clone was found a few times. The chain carries TRBV27 and TRBJ2-3, with TRBD1 identical over 9 bases. CDR1 and CDR2 (germline): MNHEY, SMNVEV (reference sequence). With V trimmed by 4 bases and J by 5 bases, 7 bases remained unmatched. The CDR3 has 15 residues. In DNA form, the CDR3 reads TGTGCCAGCAGTTCTAGGACAGGGGTGGGAGATACGCAGTATTTT. It is translated as CASSSRTGVGDTQYF.

This clone showed up many times. The chain joins TRBV6-4 to TRBJ2-2; D possibly corresponds to TRBD2 (6 bases). The V and J ends lost 3 bases and 2 bases respectively, with 13 bases between them. Germline V gives CDR1 MRHNA, CDR2 SNTAGT. The CDR3 runs 16 residues. CDR3 DNA: TGTGCCAGCAGTGAACAGGAGGGTTCAAACACCGGGGAGCTGTTTTTT. Amino acids: CASSEQEGSNTGELFF.

This clone has a handful of counts. The chain combines TRBV13 with TRBJ1-6; 9 nucleotides align to TRBD1. The trim removed 4 bases at V and 6 bases at J, leaving 7 bases unmatched. The germline V gene encodes CDR1 PRHDT and CDR2 FYEKMQ (reference sequence). This CDR3 spans 16 amino acids. This chain's CDR3 is CASSSGTGRANSPLHF. In nucleotides, the CDR3 is TGTGCCAGCAGCTCAGGGACAGGGCGGGCTAATTCACCCCTCCACTTT.

The chain is built from TRBV2 and TRBJ2-3, with TRBD1 matching 9 bases. The CDR3 contains 16 residues. After removal of 8 bases from V and 6 bases from J, the junction contained 15 bases not matched to a gene. Germline CDR1 is SNHLY and CDR2 is FYNNEI. The CDR3 here is CASADPGQGREDTQYF. The CDR3 DNA reads as TGTGCCAGCGCGGACCCCGGACAGGGGCGGGAGGATACGCAGTATTTT.

This clone was observed a handful of times. This sequence joins TRBV28 and TRBJ2-1; 7 bases are shared with TRBD2. The germline gives CDR1 MDHEN, CDR2 SYDVKM. CDR3 size: 13 residues. J was trimmed by 9 bases and V by 3 bases; bases with no gene match: 5. CDR3 sequence (DNA): TGTGCCAGCAGTTTCGGGACTACCCGTGAGCAGTTCTTC. Protein sequence: CASSFGTTREQFF.

J is TRBJ2-6 and V is TRBV9; 7 nucleotides line up with TRBD1. CDR3 length equals 21 residues. Germline loops: CDR1 SGDLS, CDR2 YYNGEE. The junction had 19 bases not matched to a gene; V was cut back by 2 bases and J by 2 bases. CDR3 sequence reads: CASSVLPNRDSTAPGANVLTF. In DNA form, the CDR3 reads TGTGCCAGCAGCGTCCTGCCCAACCGGGACAGCACTGCCCCTGGGGCCAACGTCCTGACTTTC.

This clone showed up just a few times. V usage is TRBV7-8 and J usage is TRBJ1-2; possibly TRBD1 for D (5 bases). CDR1 SGHVS and CDR2 FQNEAQ come from the germline V gene. Trimming cost V 2 bases and J 5 bases, with 18 bases left between them. The CDR3 is 16 amino acids. The CDR3 region has the DNA TGTGCCAGCAGCTTACTAAGGACTGCGGGGGGATATGGCTACACCTTC. Translated: CASSLLRTAGGYGYTF.

This rearrangement joins TRBV5-1 to TRBJ1-3; weak D call: TRBD1 (5 bases). This CDR3 region has 18 residues. V lost 4 bases and J 1 base, leaving 21 bases between the germline ends. Germline V lookup: CDR1 SGHRS, CDR2 YFSETQ. The CDR3 region is CASSLLGSGDGSGNTIYF. Here the CDR3 DNA reads TGCGCCAGCAGCCTTTTGGGGAGCGGGGACGGGTCTGGAAACACCATATATTTT.

This clone was recorded only once. The V gene is TRBV7-6, the J gene TRBJ2-5, with 8 nucleotides matching TRBD2. In germline, CDR1 is SGHVS, CDR2 FNYEAQ. After removal of 5 bases from V and 4 bases from J, the junction contained 9 bases not matched to a gene. The CDR3 is 15 amino acids. The CDR3 spells CASSRREGGGETQYF. The CDR3 DNA reads TGTGCCAGCAGCCGCCGGGAGGGGGGAGGAGAGACCCAGTACTTC.

V usage is TRBV5-6 and J usage is TRBJ2-3; TRBD2 matches at 8 bases. The CDR3 runs 15 residues. Germline V gene data show CDR1 as SGHDT and CDR2 as YYEEEE. With V trimmed by 4 bases and J by 4 bases, 8 bases remained unmatched. The DNA for the CDR3 is TGTGCCAGCAGCGCCACGGGGGGGGCCGCAGATACGCAGTATTTT. This codes for CASSATGGAADTQYF.

CDR3 bases: TGTGCCAGTAGTACTGAGGCTTTTGGGCTAGCGGGAGTTCTTGGGAATGAGCAGTTCTTC. It translates to CASSTEAFGLAGVLGNEQFF. V gene TRBV19 combines with J gene TRBJ2-1; 10 bases are a match to TRBD2. CDR1 and CDR2 (germline): LNHDA, SQIVND (reference sequence). Trimming at V came to 4 bases and at J to 7 bases, leaving 22 bases not matched to a gene. The CDR3 covers 20 residues.

The V call is TRBV12-2, the J call TRBJ1-1; the table's D call of TRBD1 was not tested on the DNA. TRBV12-2 is labeled a pseudogene. The CDR3 sequence is 16 residues long. CDR3 loop: CASRYVLTGHETEAFF. In nucleotides, the CDR3 is TGTGCAAGTCGCTACGTACTGACAGGGCATGAGACTGAAGCTTTCTTT.

The chain couples TRBV2 to TRBJ1-1, with a tentative D call TRBD1 (6 bases). The V end lost 7 bases, the J end lost 2 bases, and 11 bases lay between the germline ends. The length of the CDR3 is 13 residues. CDR1 and CDR2 from the germline V gene are SNHLY and FYNNEI. Here the CDR3 DNA reads TGTGCCAGCAATGGGGGACAAAACACTGAAGCTTTCTTT. Amino acids: CASNGGQNTEAFF.

The chain recombines TRBV27 with TRBJ2-2, with D unresolved. Trimming took 6 bases from V and 6 from J, leaving 5 bases between them. The CDR3 is made up of 11 amino acids. CDR1 is MNHEY, CDR2 SMNVEV, per germline (reference sequence). The CDR3 DNA follows: TGTGCCAGCAGGGCCCCCGGGGAGCTGTTTTTT. Amino acids: CASRAPGELFF.

The CDR3 DNA reads TGCAGCGTTATCCCGGACAGGGGACCCTCCTACAATGAGCAGTTCTTC. It encodes CSVIPDRGPSYNEQFF. The chain is built from TRBV29-1 and TRBJ2-1; 9 nucleotides agree with TRBD1. Germline V gives CDR1 SQVTM, CDR2 ANQGSEA. The CDR3 covers 16 residues. The ends lost 5 bases at V and 0 bases at J; junction bases unmatched: 8.

The V call is TRBV5-1, the J call TRBJ2-2; 9 bases fit TRBD2. Germline V CDR1 and CDR2: SGHRS, YFSETQ. The CDR3 loop spans 16 amino acids. V shed 4 bases and J 4 bases; nucleotides not matched to a gene: 8. The CDR3, as DNA: TGCGCCAGCAGCAAGGGACTAGCTCAGTTCACCGGGGAGCTGTTTTTT. Its translation: CASSKGLAQFTGELFF.

The chain recombines TRBV28 with TRBJ1-4; D may be TRBD1 (6 bases). The length of the CDR3 is 13 residues. Looked up from germline, CDR1 is MDHEN and CDR2 is SYDVKM. V lost 3 bases to trimming and J lost 10 bases, with 12 bases between them. The CDR3 spells CASSFGGGGKLFF. The CDR3 nucleotides are TGTGCCAGCAGTTTTGGAGGGGGGGGAAAACTGTTTTTT.

The chain uses TRBV4-1 and TRBJ2-3; D not resolved. The CDR3 contains 13 residues. CDR1 is MGHRA, CDR2 YSYEKL, per germline. V shed 5 bases and J shed 1 base, with 7 bases lying between them. For the CDR3, the DNA is TGCGCCAGCAGCTATGCAGGCACAGATACGCAGTATTTT. Its protein product is CASSYAGTDTQYF.

The chain employs TRBV6-5 and TRBJ2-3; 8 bases are shared with TRBD2. V lost 5 bases and J lost 4; bases outside the gene matches: 8. The germline V gene encodes CDR1 MNHEY and CDR2 SVGAGI. This CDR3 has 15 residues. The CDR3 loop is CASSPAGVGSDTQYF. CDR3 DNA: TGTGCCAGCAGTCCAGCGGGGGTGGGGTCAGATACGCAGTATTTT.

The chain carries TRBV11-2 and TRBJ1-5; D remains ambiguous. The V gene's germline CDR1 is SGHAT and CDR2 FQNNGV. Between the trimmed V and J ends, which lost 3 bases and 2 bases, there was a span of 5 bases. The CDR3 is 13 amino acids. The CDR3 sequence is CASSFEGNQPQHF. In nucleotides, the CDR3 is TGTGCCAGCAGCTTCGAGGGCAATCAGCCCCAGCATTTT.

J is TRBJ2-3 and V is TRBV5-1; 7 bases map to TRBD1. The V and J ends lost 5 bases and 2 bases, in that order; junction bases with no gene match: 11. CDR3 length equals 16 residues. Germline-derived CDR1 and CDR2 are SGHRS and YFSETQ. The CDR3 DNA follows: TGCGCCAGCAGACCAGACCTCAGGGGGACCACAGATACGCAGTATTTT. Protein: CASRPDLRGTTDTQYF.

The gene calls are TRBV4-1 and TRBJ1-3, with 11 bases fitting TRBD1. The CDR3 loop spans 20 amino acids. V shed 4 bases, J shed 2 bases, and the junction held 16 bases outside the gene matches. Per the germline V gene, CDR1 is MGHRA and CDR2 is YSYEKL. The CDR3 region is CASSRLDRGRVLHPGNTIYF. The CDR3 DNA reads TGCGCCAGCAGCCGGCTGGACAGGGGGCGAGTTTTACATCCTGGAAACACCATATATTTT.

This chain uses TRBV5-4 with TRBJ2-3, with 7 bases matching TRBD1. The germline CDR1 and CDR2 sequences are SGHNT and YYREEE (reference sequence). CDR3 length equals 16 residues. The V and J ends lost 2 bases and 2 bases, in that order; junction bases with no gene match: 8. CDR3 DNA sequence: TGTGCCAGCAGCTTCTCACCACAGGGGTCCACAGATACGCAGTATTTT. It is translated as CASSFSPQGSTDTQYF. The whole variable domain, remainder taken from reference TRBV5-4 and TRBJ2-3, is ETGVTQSPTHLIKTRGQQVTLRCSSQSGHNTVSWYQQALGQGPQFIFQYYREEENGRGNFPPRFSGLQFPNYSSELNVNALELDDSALYLCASSFSPQGSTDTQYFGPGTRLTVL.

The gene calls are TRBV2 and TRBJ1-1; D not certain. V lost 1 base, J lost 8 bases, and 11 bases lay in between. CDR1 SNHLY and CDR2 FYNNEI come from the germline V gene. The CDR3 runs to 13 residues. CDR3 region: CASSEVKAGEAFF. CDR3 nucleotide sequence: TGTGCCAGCAGTGAAGTCAAGGCGGGGGAAGCTTTCTTT.